This T cell receptor (beta chain) was recorded in a study of Graves' ophthalmopathy and Graves' hyperthyroidism. CDR3 length equals 14 residues. Germline V lookup: CDR1 SGHTA, CDR2 FQGNSA. The ends were cut back, 7 bases at V and 5 bases at J, with 17 bases in the middle. Transcripts of RNA were the source for amplifying TCR beta CDR3 regions. In the first round, RT-PCR was carried out with HTBI primers, and a multiplex PCR formed the second round. MiXCR, run by TCRdb on the multiplex PCR reads, gives a single entry per CDR3 protein. This sample has 350,000 to 400,000 distinct CDR3 sequences; around 18% occur once, and the top ten carry 1.5% to 2%. At least ten counts were recorded for this clonotype.

The TCR was taken from a woman in her late teens or twenties with Graves' ophthalmopathy. Material for sequencing was peripheral blood. V gene TRBV7-2 combines with J gene TRBJ2-5; D is unresolved. The DNA for the CDR3 is TGTGCCAGCACCCTCGGAATGGGCCAGGAGACCCAGTACTTC. Translation: CASTLGMGQETQYF. The full variable domain, completed using reference TRBV7-2 and TRBJ2-5, is GAGVSQSPSNKVTEKGKDVELRCDPISGHTALYWYRQSLGQGLEFLIYFQGNSAPDKSGLPSDRFSAERTGGSVSTLTIQRTQQEDSAVYLCASTLGMGQETQYFGPGTRLLVL.